This TCR beta chain was sequenced during a study of vaccination and CD4 T cells after COVID-19. Study-level information: Cells were stimulated with overlapping spike peptides from SARS-CoV-2, HCoV-NL63, HCoV-OC43 and HCoV-229E.

Trimming removed 5 bases at V and 4 bases at J, with 12 bases between. Germline CDR1 is MDHEN and CDR2 is SYDVKM. The CDR3 is 13 residues long. Notes on this clonotype: The antigen is not known.

The sample's treatment: roughly 10-day PBMC culture with coronavirus spike peptide pools or control peptides (ViraFEST assay). Antigen-specific T cells were expanded with peptide pools by ViraFEST, and TCRs were then sequenced. Oncomine TCR Beta short-read sequencing was applied to DNA from cultured CD4+ T cells. TCRdb re-analysed the PCR reads in MiXCR, keeping a single row per CDR3 protein. The profile shows roughly 12,000 distinct CDR3 sequences, around 47% of them singletons. This TCR derives from a human donor who had recovered from COVID-19. J is TRBJ2-7 and V is TRBV28, with D tentatively TRBD2 (5 bases). The sample comprised CD4+ T cells from blood, cultured in vitro. The CDR3 DNA reads TGTGCCAGCAGTGGTACTAGTTCATACGAGCAGTACTTC. Encoded protein: CASSGTSSYEQYF.